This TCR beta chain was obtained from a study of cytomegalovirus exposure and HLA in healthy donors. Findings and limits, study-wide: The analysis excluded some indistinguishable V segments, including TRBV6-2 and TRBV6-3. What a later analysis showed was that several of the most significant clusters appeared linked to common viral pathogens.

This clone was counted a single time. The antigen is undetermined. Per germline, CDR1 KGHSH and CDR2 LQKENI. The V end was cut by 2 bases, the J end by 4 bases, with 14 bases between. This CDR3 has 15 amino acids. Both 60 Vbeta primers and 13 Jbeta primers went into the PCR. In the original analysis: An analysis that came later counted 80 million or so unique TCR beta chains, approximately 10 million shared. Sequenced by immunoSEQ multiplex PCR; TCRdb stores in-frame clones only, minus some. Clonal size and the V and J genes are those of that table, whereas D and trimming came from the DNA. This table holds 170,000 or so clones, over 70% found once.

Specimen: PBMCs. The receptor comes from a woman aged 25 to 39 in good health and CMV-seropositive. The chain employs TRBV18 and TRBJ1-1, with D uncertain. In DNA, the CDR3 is TGTGCCAGCTCACCATTATCAGGCATTGGCACTGAAGCTTTCTTT. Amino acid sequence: CASSPLSGIGTEAFF.